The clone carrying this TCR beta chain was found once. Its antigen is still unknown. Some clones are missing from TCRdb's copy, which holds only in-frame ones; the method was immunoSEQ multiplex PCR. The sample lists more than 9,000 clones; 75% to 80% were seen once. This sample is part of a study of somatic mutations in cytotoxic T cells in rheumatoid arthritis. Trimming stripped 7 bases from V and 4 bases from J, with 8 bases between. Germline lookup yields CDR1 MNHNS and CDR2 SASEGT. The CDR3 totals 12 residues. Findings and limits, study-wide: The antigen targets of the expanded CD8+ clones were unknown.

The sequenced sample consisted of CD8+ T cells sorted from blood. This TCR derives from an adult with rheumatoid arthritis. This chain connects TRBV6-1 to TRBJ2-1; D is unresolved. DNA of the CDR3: TGTGCCAGCATAGGTATTTACAATGAGCAGTTCTTC. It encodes CASIGIYNEQFF.